These 8 T cell receptor beta chains share one sample of origin, sequenced in a study of cytomegalovirus exposure and HLA in healthy donors. Vbeta (60) and Jbeta (13) primers were used in the PCR. Some clones are missing from TCRdb's copy, which holds only in-frame ones; the method was immunoSEQ multiplex PCR. This sample has 70,000 to 90,000 clones, with less than 80% found just once. The specimen was PBMCs. These receptors all stem from a middle-aged woman in good health and CMV-seropositive.

This chain uses TRBV5-6 with TRBJ1-2, with D possibly TRBD1 on 5 matching bases. This CDR3 has 15 residues. Per the germline V gene, CDR1 is SGHDT and CDR2 is YYEEEE. V was trimmed by 1 base and J by 5 bases, leaving 15 bases between them. CDR3 loop: CASSLSPIGGYGYTF. CDR3 DNA sequence: TGTGCCAGCAGCTTGAGTCCCATCGGGGGTTATGGCTACACCTTC.

This clone has a handful of counts. The rearrangement links TRBV27 to TRBJ2-1; weak D call: TRBD1 (6 bases). V dropped 6 bases and J dropped 6 bases, with 21 bases sitting between them. CDR1 is MNHEY and CDR2 is SMNVEV in the germline V gene (reference sequence). This CDR3 comprises 16 residues. The CDR3 here is CASRLTGFGSGNEQFF. CDR3 nucleotide sequence: TGTGCCAGCAGGTTAACAGGGTTCGGGTCTGGCAATGAGCAGTTCTTC.

This chain connects TRBV7-9 to TRBJ1-5; 7 nucleotides line up with TRBD1. The germline CDR1 and CDR2 sequences are SEHNR and FQNEAQ (reference sequence). This CDR3 is 16 amino acids long. The ends lost 3 bases at V and 4 bases at J; junction bases unmatched: 9. CDR3 sequence: CASSLTGSNRNQPQHF. The CDR3 nucleotides read TGTGCCAGCAGCTTGACAGGGAGTAATCGAAATCAGCCCCAGCATTTT.

This clone occurred once. The gene calls are TRBV5-8 and TRBJ2-7; the D gene is possibly TRBD2 (5 bases). Looked up from germline, CDR1 is SGHTS and CDR2 is YDEGEE. This CDR3 region has 17 residues. V lost 0 bases and J 0 bases, leaving 16 bases between the germline ends. CDR3 nucleotides: TGTGCCAGCAGCTTGGGCTTTGGGGAGTTGGGCTCCTACGAGCAGTACTTC. Residues: CASSLGFGELGSYEQYF.

V is TRBV19 and J is TRBJ1-5; maybe TRBD1 (5 bases). The ends were cut back, 3 bases at V and 6 bases at J, with 21 bases in the middle. CDR1 LNHDA and CDR2 SQIVND come from the germline V gene (reference sequence). CDR3 size: 17 residues. The CDR3 DNA reads TGTGCCAGTAGTATGGTCAGAGAGGGGAGGTATGGTCAGCCCCAGCATTTT. Its protein product is CASSMVREGRYGQPQHF.

V is TRBV2 and J is TRBJ1-1, with 8 bases matching TRBD1. The V segment lost 8 bases and the J segment 11 bases; nucleotides outside the gene matches: 7. Germline CDR1 SNHLY, CDR2 FYNNEI. This CDR3 spans 11 amino acids. The CDR3 reads CASGMTGEAFF. CDR3 DNA: TGTGCCAGCGGAATGACAGGGGAGGCTTTCTTT.

The chain employs TRBV5-1 and TRBJ1-1; unclear D gene. V dropped 1 base and J dropped 3 bases, with 4 bases sitting between them. Germline CDR1 and CDR2: SGHRS and YFSETQ. This CDR3 is built from 12 residues. CDR3 in DNA: TGCGCCAGCAGCTTGCAGGACACTGAAGCTTTCTTT. This sequence encodes CASSLQDTEAFF.

The chain uses TRBV7-9 and TRBJ2-2; D possibly corresponds to TRBD1 (6 bases). Trimming stripped 3 bases from V and 1 base from J, with 12 bases between. Germline CDR1 reads SEHNR; CDR2 reads FQNEAQ (reference sequence). This CDR3 is built from 16 residues. In DNA, the CDR3 is TGTGCCAGCAGCTTCATCTCGACAGGGAACACCGGGGAGCTGTTTTTT. As protein: CASSFISTGNTGELFF.